This T cell receptor (beta chain) was retrieved from a study of radiotherapy plus CTLA-4 blockade in lung cancer. Looking at the study overall: Disease control reached more than 30%, with objective responses in approximately 20%. General study findings and limits: TCR clones from tumors expanded in blood after radiotherapy plus ipilimumab. Response, reportedly, was best predicted by interferon-beta along with early blood T cell clone dynamics.

In regard to this clone: The antigen is not known.

This CDR3 contains 14 residues. The ends were cut back, 2 bases at V and 2 bases at J, with 8 bases in the middle. The germline gives CDR1 ENHRY, CDR2 SYGVKD. Sequencing was performed with immunoSEQ multiplex PCR; in TCRdb, only in-frame clones are kept and a portion is missing. The table lists approximately 77,000 clones, approximately 80% of them singletons. Patients had chemo-refractory metastatic non-small-cell lung cancer and received focal radiation plus CTLA-4 blockade that used ipilimumab. The rearrangement joins TRBV10-3 to TRBJ2-3; possible D gene TRBD1, 5 bases. The TCR originated in a human donor with non-small cell lung cancer who had stable disease on radiotherapy plus ipilimumab. Sequencing was performed on peripheral blood, taken from a patient treated with radiotherapy plus ipilimumab. CDR3 coding DNA: TGTGCCATCAGTGAGGGACACCCCACAGATACGCAGTATTTT. Protein: CAISEGHPTDTQYF.